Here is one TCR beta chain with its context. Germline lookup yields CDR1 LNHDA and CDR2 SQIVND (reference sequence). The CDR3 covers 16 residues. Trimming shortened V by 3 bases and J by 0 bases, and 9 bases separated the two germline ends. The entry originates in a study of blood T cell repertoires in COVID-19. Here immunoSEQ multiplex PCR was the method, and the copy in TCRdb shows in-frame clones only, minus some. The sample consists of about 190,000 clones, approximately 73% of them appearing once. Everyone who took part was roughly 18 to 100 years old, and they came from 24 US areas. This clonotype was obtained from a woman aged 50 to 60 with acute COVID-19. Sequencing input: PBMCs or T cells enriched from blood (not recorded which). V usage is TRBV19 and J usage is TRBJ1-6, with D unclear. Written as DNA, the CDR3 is TGTGCCAGTAGTATGGGCAGCCGCTCCTATAATTCACCCCTCCACTTT. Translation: CASSMGSRSYNSPLHF.